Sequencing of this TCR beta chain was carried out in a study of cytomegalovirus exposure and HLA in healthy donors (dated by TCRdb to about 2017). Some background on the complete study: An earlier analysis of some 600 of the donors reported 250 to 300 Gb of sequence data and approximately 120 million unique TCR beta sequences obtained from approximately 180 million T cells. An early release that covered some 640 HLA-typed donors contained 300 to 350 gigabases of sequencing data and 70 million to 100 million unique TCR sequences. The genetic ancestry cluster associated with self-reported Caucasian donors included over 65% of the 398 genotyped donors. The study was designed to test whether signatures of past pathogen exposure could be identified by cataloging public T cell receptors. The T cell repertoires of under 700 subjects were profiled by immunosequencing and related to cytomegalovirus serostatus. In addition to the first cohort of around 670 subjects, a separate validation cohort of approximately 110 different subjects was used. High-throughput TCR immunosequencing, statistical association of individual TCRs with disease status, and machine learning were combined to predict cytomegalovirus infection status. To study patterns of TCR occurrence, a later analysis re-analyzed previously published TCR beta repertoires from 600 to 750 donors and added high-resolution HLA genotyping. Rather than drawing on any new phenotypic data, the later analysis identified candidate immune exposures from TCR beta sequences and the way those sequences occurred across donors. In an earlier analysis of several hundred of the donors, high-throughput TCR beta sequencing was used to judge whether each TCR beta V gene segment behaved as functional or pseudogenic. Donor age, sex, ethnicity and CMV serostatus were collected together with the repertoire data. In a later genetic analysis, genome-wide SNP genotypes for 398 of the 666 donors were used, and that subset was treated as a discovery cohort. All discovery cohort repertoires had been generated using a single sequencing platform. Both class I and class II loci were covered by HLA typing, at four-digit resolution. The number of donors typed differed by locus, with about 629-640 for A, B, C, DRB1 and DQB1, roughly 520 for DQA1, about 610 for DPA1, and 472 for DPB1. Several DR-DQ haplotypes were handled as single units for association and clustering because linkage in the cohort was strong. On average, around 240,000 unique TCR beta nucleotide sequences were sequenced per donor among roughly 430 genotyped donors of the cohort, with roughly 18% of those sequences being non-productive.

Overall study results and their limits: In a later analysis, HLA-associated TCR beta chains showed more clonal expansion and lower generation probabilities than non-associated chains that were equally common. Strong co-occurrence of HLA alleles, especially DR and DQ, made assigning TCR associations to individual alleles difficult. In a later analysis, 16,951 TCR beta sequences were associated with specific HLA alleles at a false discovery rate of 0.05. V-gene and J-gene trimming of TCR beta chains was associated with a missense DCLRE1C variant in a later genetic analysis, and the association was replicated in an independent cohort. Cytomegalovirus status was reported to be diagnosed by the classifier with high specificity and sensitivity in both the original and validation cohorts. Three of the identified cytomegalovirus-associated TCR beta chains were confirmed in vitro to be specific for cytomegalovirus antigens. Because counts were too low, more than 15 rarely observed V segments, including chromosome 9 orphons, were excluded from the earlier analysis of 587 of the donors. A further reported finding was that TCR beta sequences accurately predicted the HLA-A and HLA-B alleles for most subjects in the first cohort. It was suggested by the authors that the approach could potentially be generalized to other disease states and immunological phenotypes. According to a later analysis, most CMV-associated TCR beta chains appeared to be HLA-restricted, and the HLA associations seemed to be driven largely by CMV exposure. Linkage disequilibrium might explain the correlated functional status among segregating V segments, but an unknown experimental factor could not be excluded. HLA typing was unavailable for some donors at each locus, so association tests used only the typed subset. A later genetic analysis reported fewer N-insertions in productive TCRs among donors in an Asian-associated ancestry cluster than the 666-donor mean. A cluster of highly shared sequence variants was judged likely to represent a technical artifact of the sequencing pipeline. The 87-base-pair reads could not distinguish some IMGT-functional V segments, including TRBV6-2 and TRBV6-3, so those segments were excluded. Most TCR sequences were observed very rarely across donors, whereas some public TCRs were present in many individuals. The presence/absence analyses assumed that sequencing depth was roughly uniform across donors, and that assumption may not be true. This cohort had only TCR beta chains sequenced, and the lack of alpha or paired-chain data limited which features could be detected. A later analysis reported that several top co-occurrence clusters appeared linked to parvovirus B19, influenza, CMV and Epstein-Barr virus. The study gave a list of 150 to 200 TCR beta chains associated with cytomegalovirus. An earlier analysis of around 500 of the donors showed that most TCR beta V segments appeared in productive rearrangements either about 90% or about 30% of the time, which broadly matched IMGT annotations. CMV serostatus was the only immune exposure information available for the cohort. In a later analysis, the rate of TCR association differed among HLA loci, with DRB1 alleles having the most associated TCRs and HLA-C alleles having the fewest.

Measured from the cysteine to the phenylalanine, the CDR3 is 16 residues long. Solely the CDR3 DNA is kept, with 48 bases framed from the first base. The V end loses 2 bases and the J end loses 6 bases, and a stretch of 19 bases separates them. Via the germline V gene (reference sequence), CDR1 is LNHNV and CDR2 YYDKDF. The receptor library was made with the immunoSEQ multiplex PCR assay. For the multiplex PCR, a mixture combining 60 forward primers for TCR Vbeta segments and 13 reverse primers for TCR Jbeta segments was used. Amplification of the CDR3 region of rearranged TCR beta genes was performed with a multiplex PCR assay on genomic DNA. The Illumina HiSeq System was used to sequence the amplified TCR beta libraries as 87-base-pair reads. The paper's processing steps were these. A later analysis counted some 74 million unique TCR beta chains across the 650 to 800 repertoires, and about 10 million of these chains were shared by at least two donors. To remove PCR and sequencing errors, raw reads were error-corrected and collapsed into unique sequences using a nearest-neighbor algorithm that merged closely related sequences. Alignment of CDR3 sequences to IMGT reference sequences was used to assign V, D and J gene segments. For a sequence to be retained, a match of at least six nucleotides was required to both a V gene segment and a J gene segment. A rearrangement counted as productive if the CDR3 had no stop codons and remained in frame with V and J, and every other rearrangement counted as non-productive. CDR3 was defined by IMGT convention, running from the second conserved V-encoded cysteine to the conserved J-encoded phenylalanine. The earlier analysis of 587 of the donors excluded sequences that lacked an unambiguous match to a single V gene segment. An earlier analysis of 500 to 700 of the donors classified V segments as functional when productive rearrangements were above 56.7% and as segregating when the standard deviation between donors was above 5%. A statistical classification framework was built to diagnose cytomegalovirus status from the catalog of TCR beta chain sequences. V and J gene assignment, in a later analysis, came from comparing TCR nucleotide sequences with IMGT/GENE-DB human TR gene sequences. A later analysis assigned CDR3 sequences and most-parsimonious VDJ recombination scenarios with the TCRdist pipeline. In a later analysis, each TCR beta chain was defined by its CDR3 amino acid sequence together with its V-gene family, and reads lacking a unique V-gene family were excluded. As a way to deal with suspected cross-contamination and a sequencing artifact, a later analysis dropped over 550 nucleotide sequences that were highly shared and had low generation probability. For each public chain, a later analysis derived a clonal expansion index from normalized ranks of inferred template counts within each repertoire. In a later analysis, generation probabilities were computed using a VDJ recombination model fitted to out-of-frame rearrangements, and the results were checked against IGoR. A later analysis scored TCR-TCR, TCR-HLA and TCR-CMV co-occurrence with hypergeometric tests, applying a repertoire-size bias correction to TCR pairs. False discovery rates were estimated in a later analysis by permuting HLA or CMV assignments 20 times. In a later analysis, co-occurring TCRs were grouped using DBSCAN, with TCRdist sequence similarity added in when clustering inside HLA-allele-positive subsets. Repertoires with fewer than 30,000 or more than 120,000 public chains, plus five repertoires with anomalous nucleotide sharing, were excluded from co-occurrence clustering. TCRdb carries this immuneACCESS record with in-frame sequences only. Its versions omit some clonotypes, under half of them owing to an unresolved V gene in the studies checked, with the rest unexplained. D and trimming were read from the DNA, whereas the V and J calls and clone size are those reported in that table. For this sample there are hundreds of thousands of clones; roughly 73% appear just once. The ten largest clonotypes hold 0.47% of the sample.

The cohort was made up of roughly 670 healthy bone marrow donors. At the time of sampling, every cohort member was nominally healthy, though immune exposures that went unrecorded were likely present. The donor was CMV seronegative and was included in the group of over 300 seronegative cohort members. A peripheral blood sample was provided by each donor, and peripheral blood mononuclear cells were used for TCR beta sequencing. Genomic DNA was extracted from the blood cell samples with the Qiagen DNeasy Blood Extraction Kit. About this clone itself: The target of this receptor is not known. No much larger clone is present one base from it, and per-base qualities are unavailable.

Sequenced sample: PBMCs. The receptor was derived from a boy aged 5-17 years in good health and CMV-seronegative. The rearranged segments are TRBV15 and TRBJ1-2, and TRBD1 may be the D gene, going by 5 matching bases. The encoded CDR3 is CATSRSLTAGEDGYTF. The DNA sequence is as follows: TGTGCCACCAGCAGATCCCTTACGGCGGGGGAAGATGGCTACACCTTC.